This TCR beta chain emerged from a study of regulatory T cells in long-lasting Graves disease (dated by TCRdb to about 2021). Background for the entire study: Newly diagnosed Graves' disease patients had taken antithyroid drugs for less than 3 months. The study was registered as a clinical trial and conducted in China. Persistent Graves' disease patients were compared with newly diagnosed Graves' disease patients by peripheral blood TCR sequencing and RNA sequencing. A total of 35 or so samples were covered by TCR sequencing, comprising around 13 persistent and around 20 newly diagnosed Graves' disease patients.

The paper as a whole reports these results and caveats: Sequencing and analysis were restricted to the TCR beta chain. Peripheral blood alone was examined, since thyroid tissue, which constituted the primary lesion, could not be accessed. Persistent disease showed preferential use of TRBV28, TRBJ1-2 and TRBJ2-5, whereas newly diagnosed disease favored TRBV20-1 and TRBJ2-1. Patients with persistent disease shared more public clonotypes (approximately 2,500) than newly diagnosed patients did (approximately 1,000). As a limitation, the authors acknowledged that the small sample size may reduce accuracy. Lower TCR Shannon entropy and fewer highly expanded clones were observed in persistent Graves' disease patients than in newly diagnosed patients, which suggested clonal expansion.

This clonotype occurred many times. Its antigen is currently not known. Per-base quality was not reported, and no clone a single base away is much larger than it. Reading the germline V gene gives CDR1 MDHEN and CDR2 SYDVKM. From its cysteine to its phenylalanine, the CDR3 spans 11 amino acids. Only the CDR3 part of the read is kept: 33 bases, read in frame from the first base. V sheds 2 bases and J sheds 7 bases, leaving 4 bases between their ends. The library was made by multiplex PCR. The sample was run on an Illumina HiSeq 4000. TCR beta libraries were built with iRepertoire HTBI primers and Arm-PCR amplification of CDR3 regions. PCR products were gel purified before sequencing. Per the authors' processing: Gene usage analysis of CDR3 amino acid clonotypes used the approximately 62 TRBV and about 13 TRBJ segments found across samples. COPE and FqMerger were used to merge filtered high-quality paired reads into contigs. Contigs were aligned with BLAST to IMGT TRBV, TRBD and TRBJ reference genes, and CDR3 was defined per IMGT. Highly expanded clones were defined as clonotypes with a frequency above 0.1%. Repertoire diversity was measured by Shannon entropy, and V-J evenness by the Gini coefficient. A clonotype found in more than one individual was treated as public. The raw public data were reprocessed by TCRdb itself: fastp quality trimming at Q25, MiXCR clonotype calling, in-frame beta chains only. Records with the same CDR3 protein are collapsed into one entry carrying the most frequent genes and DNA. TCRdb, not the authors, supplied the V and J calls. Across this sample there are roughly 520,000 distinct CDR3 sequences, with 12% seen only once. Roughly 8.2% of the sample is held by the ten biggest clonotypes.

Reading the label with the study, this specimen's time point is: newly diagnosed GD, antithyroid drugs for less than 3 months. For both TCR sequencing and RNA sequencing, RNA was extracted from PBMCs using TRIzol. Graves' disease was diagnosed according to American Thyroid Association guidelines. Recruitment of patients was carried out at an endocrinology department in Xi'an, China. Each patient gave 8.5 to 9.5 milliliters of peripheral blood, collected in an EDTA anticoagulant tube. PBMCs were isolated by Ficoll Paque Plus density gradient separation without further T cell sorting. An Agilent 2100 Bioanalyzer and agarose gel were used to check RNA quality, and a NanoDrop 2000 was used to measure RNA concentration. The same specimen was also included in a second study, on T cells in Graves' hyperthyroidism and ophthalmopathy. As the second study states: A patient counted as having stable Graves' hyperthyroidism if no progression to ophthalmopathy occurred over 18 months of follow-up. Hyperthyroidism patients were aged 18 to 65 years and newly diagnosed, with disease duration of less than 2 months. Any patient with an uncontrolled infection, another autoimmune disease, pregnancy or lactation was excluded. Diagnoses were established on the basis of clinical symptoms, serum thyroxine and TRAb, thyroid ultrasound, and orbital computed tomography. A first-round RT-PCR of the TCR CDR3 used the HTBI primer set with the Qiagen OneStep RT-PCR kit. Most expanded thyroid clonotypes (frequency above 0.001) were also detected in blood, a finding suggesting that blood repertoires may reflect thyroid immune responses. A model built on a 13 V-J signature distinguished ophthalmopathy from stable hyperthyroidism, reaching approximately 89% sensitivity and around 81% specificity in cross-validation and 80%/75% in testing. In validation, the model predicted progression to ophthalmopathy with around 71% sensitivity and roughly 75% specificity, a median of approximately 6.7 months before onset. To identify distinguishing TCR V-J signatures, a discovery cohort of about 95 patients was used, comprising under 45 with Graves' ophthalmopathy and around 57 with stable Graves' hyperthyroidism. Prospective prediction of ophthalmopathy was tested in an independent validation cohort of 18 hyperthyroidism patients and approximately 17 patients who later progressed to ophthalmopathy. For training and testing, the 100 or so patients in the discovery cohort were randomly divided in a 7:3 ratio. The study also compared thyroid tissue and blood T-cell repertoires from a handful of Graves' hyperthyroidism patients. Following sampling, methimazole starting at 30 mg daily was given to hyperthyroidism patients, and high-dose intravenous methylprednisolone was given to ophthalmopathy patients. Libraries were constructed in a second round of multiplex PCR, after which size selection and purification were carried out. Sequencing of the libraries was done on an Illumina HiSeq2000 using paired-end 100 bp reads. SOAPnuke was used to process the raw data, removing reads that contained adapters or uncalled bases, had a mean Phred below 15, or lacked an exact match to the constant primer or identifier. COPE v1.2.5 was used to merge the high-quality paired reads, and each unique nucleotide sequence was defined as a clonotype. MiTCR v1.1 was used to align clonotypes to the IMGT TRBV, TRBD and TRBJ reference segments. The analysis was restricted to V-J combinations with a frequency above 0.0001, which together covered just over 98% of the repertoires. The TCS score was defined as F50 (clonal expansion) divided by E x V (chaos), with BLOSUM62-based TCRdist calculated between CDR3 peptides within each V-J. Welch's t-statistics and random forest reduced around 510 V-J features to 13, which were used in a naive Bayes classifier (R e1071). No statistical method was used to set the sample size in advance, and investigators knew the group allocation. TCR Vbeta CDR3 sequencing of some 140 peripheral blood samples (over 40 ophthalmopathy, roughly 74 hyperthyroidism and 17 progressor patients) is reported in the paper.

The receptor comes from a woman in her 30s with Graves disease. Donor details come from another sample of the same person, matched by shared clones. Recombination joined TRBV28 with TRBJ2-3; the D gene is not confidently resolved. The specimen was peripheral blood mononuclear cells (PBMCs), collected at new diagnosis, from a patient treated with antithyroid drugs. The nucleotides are TGTGCCAGCAGTTTAGGGTATACGCAGTATTTT. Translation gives CASSLGYTQYF.